These 29 T cell receptor beta chains share one sample of origin, sequenced in a study of blood T cell repertoires in COVID-19. Libraries were prepared by immunoSEQ multiplex PCR; TCRdb keeps only in-frame clonotypes and omits some of them. The data hold over 100,000 clones, with 75% to 90% observed a single time. The specimen sequenced was peripheral blood. The receptor set was obtained from a man in his forties or fifties with acute or convalescent COVID-19.

The chain carries TRBV7-2 and TRBJ1-6; D remains unclear. Germline CDR1 is SGHTA and CDR2 is FQGNSA. V lost 5 bases, J lost 10 bases, and 18 bases lay in between. The length of the CDR3 is 15 residues. The CDR3 here is CASSLGYSSGSPLHF. CDR3 bases: TGTGCCAGCAGCCTTGGATACTCAAGCGGGTCACCCCTCCACTTT.

The chain combines TRBV4-3 with TRBJ2-7; 8 positions agree with TRBD1. The J segment lost 5 bases and the V segment lost 3 bases, leaving 9 bases of the junction unmatched. CDR1 and CDR2 (germline): LGHNA, YSLEER. CDR3 length equals 15 residues. The CDR3, as DNA: TGCGCCAGCAGCCAGGAGGACAGGGAAGGGAACGAGCAGTACTTC. Its protein is CASSQEDREGNEQYF.

This rearrangement joins TRBV11-2 to TRBJ2-5; a possible D gene is TRBD1 (6 bases). The germline V gene has CDR1 SGHAT and CDR2 FQNNGV. Trimming took off 1 base at V and 2 bases at J, with 11 bases between the two ends. CDR3 length: 15 amino acids. CDR3 amino acids: CASSLVQGNQETQYF. CDR3 nucleotide sequence: TGTGCCAGCAGCTTAGTCCAGGGGAATCAAGAGACCCAGTACTTC.

The chain couples TRBV5-1 to TRBJ1-4; 9 positions agree with TRBD1. The CDR3 extends over 14 amino acids. Germline V gives CDR1 SGHRS, CDR2 YFSETQ. With V trimmed by 4 bases and J by 5 bases, 3 bases remained unmatched. The CDR3 DNA follows: TGCGCCAGCAGCCCCGACAGGGGGAATGAAAAACTGTTTTTT. Encoded protein: CASSPDRGNEKLFF.

J is TRBJ1-2 and V is TRBV5-5; possibly TRBD1 for D (6 bases). Trimming pared 4 bases from V and 6 bases from J, leaving 16 bases between. The CDR3 is 14 amino acids. The germline V gene has CDR1 SGHKS and CDR2 YYEKEE (reference sequence). This CDR3 is CASSVTGTQDGYTF. The CDR3 DNA follows: TGTGCCAGCAGCGTCACTGGGACACAGGATGGCTACACCTTC.

V gene TRBV27 combines with J gene TRBJ1-1, with D possibly matching TRBD1 (6 bases). Trimming stripped 4 bases from V and 0 bases from J, with 15 bases between. This CDR3 spans 16 amino acids. Germline V gene lookup returns CDR1 MNHEY and CDR2 SMNVEV (reference sequence). Here the CDR3 DNA reads TGTGCCAGCAGTTCCTGGGGGGGCACCCTGAACACTGAAGCTTTCTTT. Its protein is CASSSWGGTLNTEAFF.

The chain recombines TRBV7-2 with TRBJ1-2; the D is unclear. The CDR3 is 13 residues long. Germline assignment: CDR1 SGHTA and CDR2 FQGNSA. Trimming removed 1 base from V and 9 bases from J, with 12 bases in between. CDR3 nucleotide sequence: TGTGCCAGCAGCTTAGACAGTTCCTCAAGCTACACCTTC. This translates into CASSLDSSSSYTF.

The chain employs TRBV2 and TRBJ1-6; 10 nucleotides align to TRBD1. The V and J ends lost 8 bases and 7 bases, in that order; junction bases with no gene match: 20. This CDR3 is 19 amino acids long. Germline V CDR1 and CDR2: SNHLY, FYNNEI. CDR3 region: CASSAARQGAKLKNSPLHF. As DNA, the CDR3 is TGTGCCAGCTCAGCGGCGCGACAGGGGGCGAAGTTGAAAAATTCACCCCTCCACTTT.

The V call is TRBV6-2 or TRBV6-3, the J call TRBJ1-6; D is undetermined. The CDR3 runs to 14 residues. Trimming removed 2 bases from V and 8 bases from J, with 10 bases in between. The germline V gene encodes CDR1 MNHEY and CDR2 SVGEGT. The CDR3 DNA sequence: TGTGCCAGCAGTTACATGGAGATTGATTCACCCCTCCACTTT. Residues: CASSYMEIDSPLHF.

V and J are TRBV7-8 and TRBJ2-7; 8 bases match TRBD1. The CDR3 is made up of 16 amino acids. The trim removed 5 bases at V and 3 bases at J, leaving 12 bases unmatched. Germline lookup yields CDR1 SGHVS and CDR2 FQNEAQ. The DNA of the CDR3 is TGTGCCAGCAGCCTAAACTTCGGGACAGGTTTCTACGAGCAGTACTTC. Translated, it gives CASSLNFGTGFYEQYF.

This chain joins TRBV29-1 and TRBJ2-7; 9 nucleotides line up with TRBD2. There are 13 residues in the CDR3. The V gene's germline CDR1 is SQVTM and CDR2 ANQGSEA. V shed 6 bases, J shed 5 bases, and the junction held 8 bases outside the gene matches. The CDR3 nucleotides are TGCAGCGTACATAGCGGGAGAGCGGACGAGCAGTACTTC. Residues: CSVHSGRADEQYF.

The chain combines TRBV19 with TRBJ1-6; unclear D gene. The CDR3 is 15 residues long. From germline, CDR1 is LNHDA and CDR2 SQIVND (reference sequence). V was trimmed by 6 bases and J by 9 bases, leaving 18 bases between them. The CDR3 nucleotides are TGTGCCAGTAGCGCGACGGACTCGGCCGCTTCACCCCTCCACTTT. Protein sequence: CASSATDSAASPLHF.

This clone was seen a single time. The V gene is TRBV6-4, the J gene TRBJ2-2; 7 bases are shared with TRBD1. Per the germline V gene, CDR1 is MRHNA and CDR2 is SNTAGT. The CDR3 runs to 15 residues. Trimming took 6 bases from V and 2 from J; bases not matched to a gene: 6. The CDR3, as DNA: TGTGCCAGCAGGCCAGGGACAGTAAACACCGGGGAGCTGTTTTTT. Translated, it gives CASRPGTVNTGELFF.

The table lists this clone with a count of one. The rearrangement joins TRBV24-1 to TRBJ1-4, with 9 bases lining up with TRBD1. Trimming at V came to 4 bases and at J to 8 bases, leaving 7 bases not matched to a gene. The CDR3 consists of 15 residues. Germline CDR1 reads KGHDR; CDR2 reads SFDVKD. DNA of the CDR3: TGTGCCACCAGTGAAACCGGGACAGGGCTCGAAAAACTGTTTTTT. This sequence encodes CATSETGTGLEKLFF.

The rearrangement joins TRBV29-1 to TRBJ1-1; D not resolved. The CDR3 extends over 8 amino acids. Trimming left V 7 bases short and J 8 bases short, with 5 bases between. Germline values: CDR1 SQVTM, CDR2 ANQGSEA. The CDR3 bases are TGCAGCGCCTCGGAAGCTTTCTTT. This codes for CSASEAFF.

The V and J genes are TRBV7-9 and TRBJ1-1; no firm D call. This CDR3 contains 12 residues. Between the trimmed V and J ends, which lost 4 bases and 4 bases, there was a span of 7 bases. Germline V lookup: CDR1 SEHNR, CDR2 FQNEAQ (reference sequence). The CDR3 DNA follows: TGTGCCAGCAGCTACGGTGCCACTGAAGCTTTCTTT. Residues: CASSYGATEAFF. Full variable domain (missing parts from reference TRBV7-9 and TRBJ1-1): DTGVSQNPRHKITKRGQNVTFRCDPISEHNRLYWYRQTLGQGPEFLTYFQNEAQLEKSRLLSDRFSAERPKGSFSTLEIQRTEQGDSAMYLCASSYGATEAFFGQGTRLTVV.

The chain combines TRBV11-2 with TRBJ2-7; D gene uncertain. In germline, CDR1 is SGHAT, CDR2 FQNNGV. This CDR3 contains 14 residues. The ends were cut back, 0 bases at V and 2 bases at J, with 8 bases in the middle. CDR3 protein: CASSLEGITYEQYF. For the CDR3, the DNA is TGTGCCAGCAGCTTAGAGGGCATCACCTACGAGCAGTACTTC.

V is TRBV2 and J is TRBJ2-2, with 8 positions matching TRBD2. CDR1 and CDR2 from the germline V gene are SNHLY and FYNNEI. J gave up 0 bases and V 6 bases, and 6 bases lay outside the gene matches. CDR3 length equals 16 residues. The DNA for the CDR3 is TGTGCCAGCAGCCCAAGCGGGAGCACGAACACCGGGGAGCTGTTTTTT. Translated, it gives CASSPSGSTNTGELFF.

V and J are TRBV5-1 and TRBJ1-1, with a tentative D call TRBD1 (6 bases). In germline, CDR1 is SGHRS, CDR2 YFSETQ. This CDR3 has 14 residues. V was clipped by 2 bases and J by 1 base, with 9 bases between them. The DNA of the CDR3 is TGCGCCAGCAGCTTACAGGGTAGGAACACTGAAGCTTTCTTT. This encodes CASSLQGRNTEAFF.

V is TRBV2 and J is TRBJ2-1, with 15 bases matching TRBD2. V gave up 6 bases and J gave up 8 bases; unmatched junction bases: 5. In germline, CDR1 is SNHLY, CDR2 FYNNEI. CDR3 length equals 15 residues. Here the CDR3 DNA reads TGTGCCAGCAGCGGACTAGCGGGAGGGCTCGATGAGCAGTTCTTC. As protein: CASSGLAGGLDEQFF.

This sequence joins TRBV6-4 and TRBJ2-1; 9 bases are shared with TRBD2. V lost 2 bases to trimming and J lost 4 bases; unmatched junction nucleotides: 9. Germline CDR1 is MRHNA and CDR2 is SNTAGT. The CDR3 is 17 residues long. The CDR3 spells CASSDGGGAGGYNEQFF. For the CDR3, the DNA is TGTGCCAGCAGTGACGGGGGTGGCGCGGGAGGGTACAATGAGCAGTTCTTC.

This sequence joins TRBV15 and TRBJ2-7; D uncertain. Germline V gene sequence: CDR1 LNHNV, CDR2 YYDKDF (reference sequence). The CDR3 length is 14 residues. V dropped 0 bases and J dropped 5 bases, with 11 bases sitting between them. The CDR3 is CATSRDHAANEQYF. DNA of the CDR3: TGTGCCACCAGCAGAGATCACGCGGCTAACGAGCAGTACTTC.

This chain links TRBV24-1 with TRBJ2-7, with 9 bases that match TRBD2. The CDR3 consists of 15 residues. V gave up 5 bases and J gave up 3 bases; unmatched junction bases: 7. In germline, CDR1 is KGHDR, CDR2 SFDVKD. CDR3 residues: CATSGGGLAGYEQYF. DNA for the CDR3: TGTGCCACCAGTGGCGGGGGACTAGCAGGCTACGAGCAGTACTTC.

A word on this clone: The same CDR3 is also encoded by other DNA sequences in this sample. The rearrangement joins TRBV30 to TRBJ1-2; 9 nucleotides match TRBD1. Germline-derived CDR1 and CDR2 are GTSNPN and SVGIG (reference sequence). This CDR3 has 13 residues. The J segment lost 4 bases and the V segment lost 4 bases, leaving 4 bases of the junction unmatched. The CDR3 sequence is CAWKGQGPYGYTF. The CDR3, as DNA: TGTGCCTGGAAGGGACAGGGCCCCTATGGCTACACCTTC.

This sequence joins TRBV6-6 and TRBJ1-1; no clear D. V gave up 3 bases and J gave up 11 bases, with 13 bases separating them. Germline V lookup: CDR1 MNHNY, CDR2 SVGAGI (reference sequence). The CDR3 is 12 amino acids. CDR3 amino acids: CASSYEGREAFF. CDR3 in DNA: TGTGCCAGCAGTTATGAGGGCCGGGAGGCTTTCTTT.

The chain recombines TRBV18 with TRBJ1-1; D unresolved. The germline CDR1 and CDR2 sequences are KGHSH and LQKENI. Trimming removed 3 bases at V and 1 base at J, with 9 bases between. The CDR3 runs to 14 residues. Here the CDR3 DNA reads TGTGCCAGCTCACCCTATCAATCGAACACTGAAGCTTTCTTT. It encodes CASSPYQSNTEAFF.

The chain recombines TRBV7-3 with TRBJ1-1; no clear D gene. The V and J ends lost 2 bases and 4 bases respectively, with 17 bases between them. The germline V gene has CDR1 SGHTA and CDR2 FQGTGA. The CDR3 sequence is 16 residues long. The CDR3 here is CASSLGSEELGTEAFF. The DNA of the CDR3 is TGTGCCAGCAGCTTAGGTTCGGAGGAGCTTGGCACTGAAGCTTTCTTT.

This clone showed up just once. The CDR3 nucleotides are TGTGCCAGCAGTTTAAACAGGAACACTGAAGCTTTCTTT. This encodes CASSLNRNTEAFF. The rearrangement joins TRBV12-3 or TRBV12-4 to TRBJ1-1; D ambiguous. Between the trimmed V and J ends, which lost 2 bases and 1 base, there was a span of 5 bases. This CDR3 has 13 residues.

The chain combines TRBV5-5 with TRBJ2-1; TRBD2 agrees at 12 bases. J lost 10 bases, V lost 4 bases, and 12 bases had no gene match. The CDR3 sequence is 16 residues long. Germline values: CDR1 SGHKS, CDR2 YYEKEE (reference sequence). The CDR3 spells CASSRRATSGSSEQFF. The DNA of the CDR3 is TGTGCCAGCAGCCGGAGGGCGACTAGCGGGAGTAGCGAGCAGTTCTTC. Full variable domain (outside the CDR3, taken from reference TRBV5-5 and TRBJ2-1): DAGVTQSPTHLIKTRGQQVTLRCSPISGHKSVSWYQQVLGQGPQFIFQYYEKEERGRGNFPDRFSARQFPNYSSELNVNALLLGDSALYLCASSRRATSGSSEQFFGPGTRLTVL.